Listed here are 19 T cell receptor beta chains from one sample, sequenced in a study of T cell repertoires in cytomegalovirus infection. TCRdb reanalysed the reads using MiXCR and keeps one entry per CDR3 protein. The table lists fewer than 250,000 distinct CDR3 sequences, roughly an eighth of them singletons. Sample: PBMCs. The source of these receptors is a human donor in good health (CMV status not recorded). Some clones in this sample may be carry-over from other donors' samples.

Of note for this clonotype: Just one base apart from a much larger clone, this may be a read error. The rearrangement links TRBV6-2 or TRBV6-3 to TRBJ2-5; maybe TRBD2 (6 bases). The CDR3 totals 13 residues. Germline values: CDR1 MNHEY, CDR2 SVGEGT. In DNA, the CDR3 is TGTGCCCGCAGAAGGCCGGGAGAAGAGACCCAGTACTTC. Protein sequence: CARRRPGEETQYF.

This clonotype was observed many times. J is TRBJ1-1 and V is TRBV15, with a tentative D call TRBD1 (5 bases). Germline CDR1 and CDR2: LNHNV and YYDKDF (reference sequence). CDR3 length: 16 amino acids. V dropped 5 bases and J dropped 4 bases, with 20 bases sitting between them. The CDR3 loop is CATSSRRDRDATEAFF. Written as DNA, the CDR3 is TGTGCCACCAGCTCCCGAAGGGACCGGGACGCCACTGAAGCTTTCTTT.

This clonotype came up a few times. V usage is TRBV19 and J usage is TRBJ1-5; no definite D call. Germline CDR1 and CDR2: LNHDA and SQIVND (reference sequence). This CDR3 is 15 amino acids long. The V and J ends lost 3 bases and 2 bases respectively, with 11 bases between them. The CDR3 region is CASSMGSAGNQPQHF. CDR3 sequence (DNA): TGTGCCAGTAGTATGGGGTCGGCTGGCAATCAGCCCCAGCATTTT.

This clonotype was seen ten or more times. The chain has TRBV25-1 and TRBJ2-3, with 7 bases lining up with TRBD2. This CDR3 has 17 residues. CDR1 and CDR2 (germline): MGHDK, SYGVNS. Trimming cost V 1 base and J 8 bases; bases outside gene matches: 15. CDR3 loop: CASSESQGASGWRTQYF. DNA for the CDR3: TGTGCCAGCAGTGAATCCCAAGGGGCTAGCGGATGGCGTACGCAGTATTTT. Looking up the rest from reference TRBV25-1 and TRBJ2-3 gives the full variable domain: EADIYQTPRYLVIGTGKKITLECSQTMGHDKMYWYQQDPGMELHLIHYSYGVNSTEKGDLSSESTVSRIRTEHFPLTLESARPSHTSQYLCASSESQGASGWRTQYFGPGTRLTVL.

The table lists this clonotype with many counts. The chain couples TRBV6-2 or TRBV6-3 to TRBJ2-7; tentative D call: TRBD1 (6 bases). CDR1 is MNHEY, CDR2 SVGEGT, per germline. V was pared by 7 bases and J by 1 base, with 14 bases between. CDR3 length equals 14 residues. The CDR3 coding sequence is TGTGCCAGCACCTCCGGGACACTTTCCTACGAGCAGTACTTC. This sequence encodes CASTSGTLSYEQYF.

This clonotype showed up just a few times. This sequence joins TRBV18 and TRBJ2-1, with TRBD2 identical over 11 bases. Germline CDR1 is KGHSH and CDR2 is LQKENI. The trim removed 5 bases at V and 7 bases at J, leaving 4 bases unmatched. The CDR3 is made up of 14 amino acids. The CDR3 here is CASSTSGGRNEQFF. The DNA for the CDR3 is TGTGCCAGCTCAACTAGCGGGGGAAGGAATGAGCAGTTCTTC.

This clonotype was seen many times. The chain is built from TRBV5-6 and TRBJ2-3; maybe TRBD2 (6 bases). The V gene's germline CDR1 is SGHDT and CDR2 YYEEEE. The CDR3 contains 16 residues. Between the trimmed V and J ends, which lost 5 bases and 2 bases, there was a span of 18 bases. The CDR3 nucleotides are TGTGCCAGCAGACCGTATCCGGGACTTTTCACAGATACGCAGTATTTT. The encoded protein is CASRPYPGLFTDTQYF.

This clonotype has a count of ten or more. The rearrangement joins TRBV7-2 to TRBJ2-5; 12 nucleotides line up with TRBD2. V lost 1 base, J lost 0 bases, and 6 bases stayed unmatched. The CDR3 runs to 18 residues. CDR1 and CDR2 (germline): SGHTA, FQGNSA. The CDR3 nucleotides read TGTGCCAGCAGCTTAGTACTAGCGGGGGGCGGGTACCAAGAGACCCAGTACTTC. Amino acid sequence: CASSLVLAGGGYQETQYF.

The rearrangement uses TRBV4-2 and TRBJ2-5; either TRBD1 or TRBD2 may supply D (6 bases each). Trimming cost V 4 bases and J 4 bases, with 22 bases left between them. The CDR3 contains 17 residues. Germline values: CDR1 LGHNA, CDR2 YNFKEQ. The CDR3 DNA is TGTGCCAGCAGCCCCCAGCCGGGGGCCCTAGGACGAGAGACCCAGTACTTC. Translation: CASSPQPGALGRETQYF.

The chain couples TRBV5-1 to TRBJ1-1; 7 nucleotides line up with TRBD1. Trimming cost V 4 bases and J 0 bases; bases outside gene matches: 12. The germline CDR1 and CDR2 sequences are SGHRS and YFSETQ. The CDR3 loop spans 17 amino acids. CDR3 bases: TGCGCCAGCAGCCAAAGAGGGGGACAGCGCATGAACACTGAAGCTTTCTTT. Residues: CASSQRGGQRMNTEAFF.

In its sample, this clonotype was seen many times. V and J are TRBV7-2 and TRBJ1-5; D possibly corresponds to TRBD1 (5 bases). The CDR3 covers 17 residues. The germline gives CDR1 SGHTA, CDR2 FQGNSA. Trimming took off 2 bases at V and 1 base at J, with 15 bases between the two ends. The CDR3 loop reads CASSLSSWGLSNQPQHF. The DNA for the CDR3 is TGTGCCAGCAGCTTAAGCTCCTGGGGGTTAAGCAATCAGCCCCAGCATTTT.

This clonotype showed up many times. V and J are TRBV7-2 and TRBJ2-2, with 9 bases that match TRBD2. The J segment lost 3 bases and the V segment lost 6 bases, leaving 8 bases of the junction unmatched. Germline V gene lookup returns CDR1 SGHTA and CDR2 FQGNSA. There are 16 residues in the CDR3. Written as DNA, the CDR3 is TGTGCCAGCAGACCCGGGACTAGCCGACACACCGGGGAGCTGTTTTTT. Translating it yields CASRPGTSRHTGELFF.

The table lists this clonotype with many counts. This sequence joins TRBV7-2 and TRBJ2-3; 8 bases agree with TRBD2. The CDR3 totals 13 residues. V trimming: 7 bases; J trimming: 4 bases; junction bases outside the gene matches: 4. Germline CDR1 SGHTA, CDR2 FQGNSA. Written as DNA, the CDR3 is TGTGCCAGCAAAACGGGAGGGGCAGATACGCAGTATTTT. It yields the protein CASKTGGADTQYF.

A few counts support this clonotype. The chain is built from TRBV11-2 and TRBJ2-7; a weak D match, TRBD1 (6 bases). Germline CDR1 reads SGHAT; CDR2 reads FQNNGV. This CDR3 comprises 15 residues. Deletions cut 0 bases from V and 2 bases from J, with 11 bases between. CDR3 residues: CASSLEGGVPYEQYF. In DNA form, the CDR3 reads TGTGCCAGCAGCTTAGAAGGGGGAGTCCCCTACGAGCAGTACTTC.

The V and J genes are TRBV10-3 and TRBJ2-5, with D perhaps TRBD2 (6 bases). The CDR3 runs 15 residues. The ends were cut back, 2 bases at V and 2 bases at J, with 12 bases in the middle. CDR1 ENHRY and CDR2 SYGVKD come from the germline V gene. The CDR3: CAISEQGGRQETQYF. The CDR3 nucleotides read TGTGCCATCAGTGAGCAGGGAGGTCGGCAAGAGACCCAGTACTTC.

This clonotype was recorded many times. This chain connects TRBV7-2 to TRBJ2-2; 8 bases fit TRBD2. J was trimmed by 7 bases and V by 0 bases; bases with no gene match: 1. The CDR3 is 14 residues long. Germline CDR1 is SGHTA and CDR2 is FQGNSA. The CDR3 sequence: CASSLALAGGELFF. The CDR3 coding sequence is TGTGCCAGCAGCTTAGCCCTAGCGGGCGGGGAGCTGTTTTTT.

In this sample, this clonotype turned up many times. CDR3 sequence reads: CASSLYVGEQETQYF. The CDR3 DNA sequence: TGTGCCAGCAGCTTGTATGTAGGGGAGCAAGAGACCCAGTACTTC. V usage is TRBV7-2 and J usage is TRBJ2-5; TRBD1 or TRBD2 may be the D gene (5 bases each). The CDR3 totals 15 residues. Trimming pared 3 bases from V and 2 bases from J, leaving 13 bases between. Looked up from germline, CDR1 is SGHTA and CDR2 is FQGNSA.

This chain uses TRBV18 with TRBJ1-1; possibly TRBD1 for D (6 bases). With 0 bases removed from V and 3 bases from J, the gap between germline ends came to 11 bases. The germline CDR1 and CDR2 sequences are KGHSH and LQKENI. The CDR3 runs 15 residues. The CDR3 nucleotides read TGTGCCAGCTCACCACCACAGGGATTGTACACTGAAGCTTTCTTT. As protein: CASSPPQGLYTEAFF. Drawing the rest from reference TRBV18 and TRBJ1-1, the complete variable domain is NAGVMQNPRHLVRRRGQEARLRCSPMKGHSHVYWYRQLPEEGLKFMVYLQKENIIDESGMPKERFSAEFPKEGPSILRIQQVVRGDSAAYFCASSPPQGLYTEAFFGQGTRLTVV.

There are many counts of this clonotype. This chain links TRBV19 with TRBJ1-1; D remains unclear. Per germline, CDR1 LNHDA and CDR2 SQIVND (reference sequence). This CDR3 has 15 residues. V lost 7 bases and J lost 0, with 15 bases in between. As DNA, the CDR3 is TGTGCCAGTAAAGGTTTTAGCAGTTTGAACACTGAAGCTTTCTTT. Its protein product is CASKGFSSLNTEAFF.